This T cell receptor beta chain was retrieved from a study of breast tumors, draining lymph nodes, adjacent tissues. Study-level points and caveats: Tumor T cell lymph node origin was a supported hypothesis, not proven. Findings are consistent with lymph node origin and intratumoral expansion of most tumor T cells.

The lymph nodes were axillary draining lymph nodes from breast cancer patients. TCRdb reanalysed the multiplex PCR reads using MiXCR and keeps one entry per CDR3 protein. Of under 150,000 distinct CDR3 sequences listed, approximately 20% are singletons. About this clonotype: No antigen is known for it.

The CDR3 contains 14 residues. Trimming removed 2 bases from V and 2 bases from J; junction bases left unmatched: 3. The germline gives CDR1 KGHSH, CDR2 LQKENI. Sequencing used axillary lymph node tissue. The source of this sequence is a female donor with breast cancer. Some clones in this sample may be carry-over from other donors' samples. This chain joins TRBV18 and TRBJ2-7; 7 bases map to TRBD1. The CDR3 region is CASSPNTGAYEQYF. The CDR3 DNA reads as TGTGCCAGCTCACCAAATACAGGGGCCTACGAGCAGTACTTC.